These 18 T cell receptor beta chains came from one sample sequenced in a study of radiotherapy plus CTLA-4 blockade in lung cancer. Assay: immunoSEQ multiplex PCR; the TCRdb copy retains only in-frame clones and omits some. Of just over 60,000 clones listed, 70% to 85% are singletons. Source: peripheral blood, taken from a patient treated with radiotherapy plus ipilimumab. All receptors derive from a human donor with non-small cell lung cancer who had a complete response to radiotherapy plus ipilimumab.

The chain links TRBV9 to TRBJ1-3, with TRBD1 matching over 8 bases. The CDR3 loop spans 13 amino acids. The V segment lost 4 bases and the J segment 10 bases; nucleotides outside the gene matches: 7. The germline CDR1 and CDR2 sequences are SGDLS and YYNGEE. The CDR3 region is CASSPGTGATIYF. The CDR3 region has the DNA TGTGCCAGCAGCCCTGGGACAGGAGCAACCATATATTTT. Full variable domain (outside the CDR3, taken from reference TRBV9 and TRBJ1-3): DSGVTQTPKHLITATGQRVTLRCSPRSGDLSVYWYQQSLDQGLQFLIQYYNGEERAKGNILERFSAQQFPDLHSELNLSSLELGDSALYFCASSPGTGATIYFGEGSWLTVV.

The chain combines TRBV5-1 with TRBJ1-2; a possible D gene is TRBD1 (5 bases). The length of the CDR3 is 11 residues. V was pared by 5 bases and J by 10 bases, with 12 bases between. Looked up from germline, CDR1 is SGHRS and CDR2 is YFSETQ. CDR3 in DNA: TGCGCCAGCAGGACAGATTCTTACTACACCTTC. Translated: CASRTDSYYTF.

This chain connects TRBV10-1 to TRBJ1-1; a possible D gene is TRBD1 (5 bases). CDR1 and CDR2 from the germline V gene are WNHNN and SYGVQD (reference sequence). This CDR3 is 14 amino acids long. V shed 6 bases and J shed 2 bases, with 13 bases lying between them. CDR3 nucleotide sequence: TGCGCCAGCAGCCTCCACAGGACAAACACTGAAGCTTTCTTT. Protein product: CASSLHRTNTEAFF.

This clone was seen only a few times. The chain employs TRBV5-1 and TRBJ2-3; 7 bases align to TRBD1. The germline gives CDR1 SGHRS, CDR2 YFSETQ. The CDR3 contains 14 residues. The J segment lost 6 bases and the V segment lost 3 bases, leaving 7 bases of the junction unmatched. In DNA, the CDR3 is TGCGCCAGCAGCTGGAGACAGGGCGCGGATACGCAGTATTTT. This codes for CASSWRQGADTQYF. Complete variable domain (other parts from reference TRBV5-1 and TRBJ2-3): KAGVTQTPRYLIKTRGQQVTLSCSPISGHRSVSWYQQTPGQGLQFLFEYFSETQRNKGNFPGRFSGRQFSNSRSEMNVSTLELGDSALYLCASSWRQGADTQYFGPGTRLTVL.

The V and J genes are TRBV5-1 and TRBJ1-2, with a weak D call TRBD1 (5 bases). Trimming pared 1 base from V and 2 bases from J, leaving 15 bases between. The CDR3 length is 16 residues. CDR1 and CDR2 from the germline V gene are SGHRS and YFSETQ. CDR3 residues: CASSLPRGGSNYGYTF. The CDR3 nucleotides are TGCGCCAGCAGCTTGCCCCGGGGGGGGTCCAACTATGGCTACACCTTC.

The CDR3 loop reads CASSLWRGQDLAHIYGYTF. The CDR3 DNA is TGTGCCAGCAGCTTGTGGAGGGGACAGGATCTCGCTCACATATATGGCTACACCTTC. J is TRBJ1-2 and V is TRBV5-5, with TRBD1 identical over 8 bases. J lost 5 bases, V lost 1 base, and 19 bases had no gene match. CDR1 is SGHKS and CDR2 is YYEKEE in the germline V gene (reference sequence). The CDR3 is made up of 19 amino acids.

The chain links TRBV2 to TRBJ1-5, with 8 bases fitting TRBD1. The CDR3 sequence is 17 residues long. From germline, CDR1 is SNHLY and CDR2 FYNNEI. Trimming cost V 3 bases and J 0 bases; bases outside gene matches: 7. The CDR3 sequence: CASSEGRTGNSNQPQHF. DNA for the CDR3: TGTGCCAGCAGTGAGGGGCGGACAGGGAATAGCAATCAGCCCCAGCATTTT.

The chain has TRBV5-4 and TRBJ1-1; no clear D. Germline assignment: CDR1 SGHNT and CDR2 YYREEE (reference sequence). Trimming pared 2 bases from V and 4 bases from J, leaving 9 bases between. CDR3 length: 13 amino acids. The CDR3 loop is CASSFEGRTEAFF. The CDR3 DNA reads as TGTGCCAGCAGCTTTGAGGGCCGCACTGAAGCTTTCTTT.

This chain uses TRBV7-2 with TRBJ1-2; 7 nucleotides match TRBD1. This CDR3 has 15 amino acids. Germline V gene sequence: CDR1 SGHTA, CDR2 FQGNSA. With 1 base clipped from V and 7 bases from J, the junction kept 9 bases outside the gene matches. The CDR3 DNA sequence: TGTGCCAGCAGCTTAGGGATAACAGGGGAAGGTGGCTACACCTTC. It translates to CASSLGITGEGGYTF.

This clone was detected once. A read error may account for a junction end that differs from germline. The chain is built from TRBV7-8 and TRBJ1-2, with D possibly TRBD1 on 5 matching bases. The CDR3 is 13 residues long. Germline assignment: CDR1 SGHVS and CDR2 FQNEAQ. CDR3 nucleotides: TGTGCCAGCAGCTTCGGGAGTCGGGGGGGTAATTCCTTC. This codes for CASSFGSRGGNSF. Filled out from reference TRBV7-8 and TRBJ1-2, the complete variable domain reads GAGVSQSPRYKVAKRGQDVALRCDPISGHVSLFWYQQALGQGPEFLTYFQNEAQLDKSGLPSDRFFAERPEGSVSTLKIQRTQQEDSAVYLCASSFGSRGGNSFGSGTRLTVV.

J is TRBJ1-3 and V is TRBV14; D not certain. V dropped 1 base and J dropped 0 bases, with 10 bases sitting between them. The CDR3 has 16 residues. Germline V gene lookup returns CDR1 SGHDN and CDR2 FVKESK. Here the CDR3 DNA reads TGTGCCAGCAGCCAAGCTGGAGGGATCTCTGGAAACACCATATATTTT. Its translation is CASSQAGGISGNTIYF.

This clone was counted a single time. The chain couples TRBV28 to TRBJ1-2, with D uncertain. The length of the CDR3 is 13 residues. CDR1 and CDR2 (germline): MDHEN, SYDVKM. The ends were cut back, 4 bases at V and 4 bases at J, with 10 bases in the middle. The CDR3 loop reads CASSSPPSYGYTF. CDR3 sequence (DNA): TGTGCCAGCAGTTCCCCCCCGAGCTATGGCTACACCTTC.

The chain joins TRBV19 to TRBJ2-3, with a weak D call TRBD2 (6 bases). CDR1 is LNHDA and CDR2 is SQIVND in the germline V gene (reference sequence). This CDR3 is built from 16 residues. Trimming pared 8 bases from V and 2 bases from J, leaving 20 bases between. DNA for the CDR3: TGTGCCAGTCGCTCCTACGGGACTCTTAACACAGATACGCAGTATTTT. Translated, it gives CASRSYGTLNTDTQYF.

CDR3 nucleotide sequence: TGTGCCAGTAGTACCCTCACTAGTAGGGTTTACAATGAGCAGTTCTTC. Translation: CASSTLTSRVYNEQFF. V and J are TRBV19 and TRBJ2-1; TRBD2 is a possible D gene (5 bases). The CDR3 is made up of 16 amino acids. Between the trimmed V and J ends, which lost 4 bases and 4 bases, there was a span of 17 bases. Germline loops: CDR1 LNHDA, CDR2 SQIVND (reference sequence).

The chain joins TRBV6-4 to TRBJ2-3; possible D gene TRBD1, 5 bases. From germline, CDR1 is MRHNA and CDR2 SNTAGT. Trimming pared 3 bases from V and 4 bases from J, leaving 11 bases between. The CDR3 consists of 14 residues. The CDR3 sequence is CASSESDNSDTQYF. CDR3 sequence (DNA): TGTGCCAGCAGTGAGTCGGACAATTCAGATACGCAGTATTTT.

This clone turned up a few times. The V gene is TRBV11-3, the J gene TRBJ2-2; unclear D gene. The CDR3 totals 15 residues. Trimming shortened V by 6 bases and J by 2 bases, and 13 bases separated the two germline ends. CDR1 and CDR2 (germline): SGHNT, YENEEA. The CDR3 spells CASSPGSGNTGELFF. As DNA, the CDR3 is TGTGCCAGCAGTCCCGGGTCAGGAAACACCGGGGAGCTGTTTTTT.

The chain links TRBV19 to TRBJ1-2; a possible D gene is TRBD1 (6 bases). Between the trimmed V and J ends, which lost 5 bases and 4 bases, there was a span of 11 bases. CDR1 LNHDA and CDR2 SQIVND come from the germline V gene (reference sequence). This CDR3 contains 13 residues. The CDR3 is CASSFDRIYGYTF. The CDR3 DNA reads as TGTGCCAGTAGTTTTGACAGGATCTATGGCTACACCTTC.

This clone is a singleton in its sample. The J gene is TRBJ2-7, the V gene TRBV11-2; 7 bases match TRBD1. Per germline, CDR1 SGHAT and CDR2 FQNNGV. The J segment lost 5 bases and the V segment lost 3 bases, leaving 10 bases of the junction unmatched. The CDR3 contains 15 residues. The CDR3 region has the DNA TGTGCCAGCAGCTTTTCAGGACAGGTGGGTGACGAGCAGTACTTC. Translating gives CASSFSGQVGDEQYF. The whole variable domain, filled in from reference TRBV11-2 and TRBJ2-7, reads EAGVAQSPRYKIIEKRQSVAFWCNPISGHATLYWYQQILGQGPKLLIQFQNNGVVDDSQLPKDRFSAERLKGVDSTLKIQPAKLEDSAVYLCASSFSGQVGDEQYFGPGTRLTVT.